One and the same sample provided the 3 T cell receptor beta chains below, sequenced in a study of cytomegalovirus exposure and HLA in healthy donors listed by TCRdb under 2017. The library was produced with the immunoSEQ multiplex PCR assay. TCRdb took this table from immuneACCESS and kept in-frame rearrangements with V and J called. Such tables lack part of the clones; where checked against another copy, unresolved V genes explain under half of the gap, and the rest is unexplained. This sample is represented by some 140,000 clones; around 80% of them were singletons. The top ten constitute approximately 30% of the sample. Material for sequencing was PBMCs. The receptors originated from a man younger than 45 in good health and CMV-seropositive.

The gene calls are TRBV7-9 and TRBJ1-1; D uncertain. The ends were cut back, 5 bases at V and 7 bases at J, with 11 bases in the middle. CDR3 length equals 12 residues. Germline values: CDR1 SEHNR, CDR2 FQNEAQ (reference sequence). For the CDR3, the DNA is TGTGCCAGCAGCCTAGGAGCGATTGAAGCTTTCTTT. Translated: CASSLGAIEAFF.

This chain joins TRBV5-4 and TRBJ2-7, with a weak D call TRBD2 (6 bases). V lost 2 bases and J lost 7, with 19 bases in between. The CDR3 loop spans 15 amino acids. From germline, CDR1 is SGHNT and CDR2 YYREEE (reference sequence). The CDR3 here is CASSFPGSPHWEQYF. In DNA form, the CDR3 reads TGTGCCAGCAGCTTTCCCGGGAGTCCACATTGGGAGCAGTACTTC.

Comment on this clone: A junction boundary mismatches the germline segment, possibly from a read error. The chain combines TRBV7-2 with TRBJ2-7; tentatively, D is TRBD1 or TRBD2 (5 bases each). CDR3 length: 17 residues. Germline CDR1 reads SGHTA; CDR2 reads FQGNSA. The CDR3: CASSLALLGRARYEQYF. The CDR3 DNA is TGTGCCAGCAGCCTAGCCCTATTGGGCAGGGCACGGTACGAGCAGTACTTC.